The subject of this entry is one T cell receptor (beta chain). The data were taken from a study of T cell changes during pregnancy in multiple sclerosis. This CDR3 is 16 amino acids long. The germline V gene encodes CDR1 WSHSY and CDR2 SAAADI. The ends were cut back, 7 bases at V and 1 base at J, with 20 bases in the middle. Repertoires were generated with immunoSEQ multiplex PCR, while TCRdb's copy carries only in-frame clones and drops some. The table shows 65,000 or so clones, with around 91% occurring only once. This receptor was identified in a female donor in good health, enrolled as a control in a pregnancy study. Source: peripheral blood, taken in the second trimester of pregnancy. The V gene is TRBV10-2, the J gene TRBJ2-7, with D perhaps TRBD1 (7 bases). DNA for the CDR3: TGCGCCAGCACCAGGCCCCCTGCAGGGGGGTCCTACGAGCAGTACTTC. Its protein is CASTRPPAGGSYEQYF.